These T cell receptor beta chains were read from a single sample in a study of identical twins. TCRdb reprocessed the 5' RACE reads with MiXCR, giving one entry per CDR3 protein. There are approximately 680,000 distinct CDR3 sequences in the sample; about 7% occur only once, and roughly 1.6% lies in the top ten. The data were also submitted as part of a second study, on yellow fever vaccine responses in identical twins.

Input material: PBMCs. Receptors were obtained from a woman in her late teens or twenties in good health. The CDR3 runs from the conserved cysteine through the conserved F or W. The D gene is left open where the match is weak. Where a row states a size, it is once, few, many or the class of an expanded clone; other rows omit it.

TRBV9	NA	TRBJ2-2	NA	TGTGCCAGCAGCCCCCGTCGGGGCACCGGGGAGCTGTTTTTT	CASSPRRGTGELFF
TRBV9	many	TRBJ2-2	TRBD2	TGTGCCAGCAGCGGGACTAGCGGAAACACCGGGGAGCTGTTTTTT	CASSGTSGNTGELFF
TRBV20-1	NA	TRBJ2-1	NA	TGCAGTGCTAGAGAGCGACAAGGGGGCTACAATGAGCAGTTCTTC	CSARERQGGYNEQFF
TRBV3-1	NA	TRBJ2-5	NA	TGTGCCCGCTGCGGGACAGAAATATCCCGACAGTACCAAGAGACCCAGTACTTC	CARCGTEISRQYQETQYF
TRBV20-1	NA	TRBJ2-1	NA	TGCAGTGCTCCGTCGCAGACCAACAATGAGCAGTTCTTC	CSAPSQTNNEQFF
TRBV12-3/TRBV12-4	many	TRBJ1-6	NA	TGTGCCAGCAGTTTCGGGCAATTAGGGTCACCCCTCCACTTT	CASSFGQLGSPLHF
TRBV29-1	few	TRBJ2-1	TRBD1	TGCAGCGTTGAACCCGGACAGGGGTTGGGCAATGAGCAGTTCTTC	CSVEPGQGLGNEQFF
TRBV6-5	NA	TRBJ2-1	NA	TGTGCCAGCAGTTACTCGGGAAGGGGCAATGAGCAGTTCTTC	CASSYSGRGNEQFF
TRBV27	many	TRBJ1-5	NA	TGTGCCAGCAGTTTATCGATGCAGGGGAATCAGCCCCAGCATTTT	CASSLSMQGNQPQHF
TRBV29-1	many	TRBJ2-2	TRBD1	TGCAGCGTTAAAAGGGGGACAGGGGCCACCGGGGAGCTGTTTTTT	CSVKRGTGATGELFF
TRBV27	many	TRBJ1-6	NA	TGTGCCAGCAGCACAGGGCCGGCTTCACCCCTCCACTTT	CASSTGPASPLHF
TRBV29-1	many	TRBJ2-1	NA	TGCAGCGTTGAAGTGGTAGGTTTTGAGCAGTTCTTC	CSVEVVGFEQFF
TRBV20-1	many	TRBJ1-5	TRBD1	TGCAGTGCTACCCGAGGGGGCAGTGGCAATCAGCCCCAGCATTTT	CSATRGGSGNQPQHF
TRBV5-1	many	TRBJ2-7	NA	TGCGCCAGCAGCTTAGCGTCGGGAATACGGTCCGAGCAGTACTTC	CASSLASGIRSEQYF
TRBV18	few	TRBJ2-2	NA	TGTGCCAGCTCACCGGCAATTGGGGCTACAAACACCGGGGAGCTGTTTTTT	CASSPAIGATNTGELFF
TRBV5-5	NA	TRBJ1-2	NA	TGTGCCAGCAGCGCGTACGGGACCAACTATGGCTACACCTTC	CASSAYGTNYGYTF
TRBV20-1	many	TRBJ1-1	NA	TGCAGTGCCACCCATCCCCAGGTAGACACTGAAGCTTTCTTT	CSATHPQVDTEAFF
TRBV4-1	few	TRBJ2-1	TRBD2	TGCGCCAGCAGCCAAGGCGCGCGTGCGGGAGGCGGGGAGGTTGAGCAGTTCTTC	CASSQGARAGGGEVEQFF
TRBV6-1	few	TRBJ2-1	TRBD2	TGTGCCAGCAGCGGACAGGGGATCTTTCTAGCGGGAGGTTATGAGCAGTTCTTC	CASSGQGIFLAGGYEQFF
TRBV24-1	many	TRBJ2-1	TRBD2	TGTGCCACCAGTGATCCGATTTCGGCGGGAGGGCCCCTCAATGAGCAGTTCTTC	CATSDPISAGGPLNEQFF
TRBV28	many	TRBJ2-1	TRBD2	TGTGCCAGCAGTTTATCTAGCGGGAGGACCTACTCCTACAATGAGCAGTTCTTC	CASSLSSGRTYSYNEQFF
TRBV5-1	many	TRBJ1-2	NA	TGCGCCAGCAGCTTGGTGGCGACACTCAACTATGGCTACACCTTC	CASSLVATLNYGYTF